The source of this TCR beta chain is a study of coeliac disease. Study background: Coeliac patients had newly diagnosed active disease, refractory type I disease, or gluten-free diet control. High-resolution HLA typing was lacking; TRBV7-2 bias was queried instead. Findings of the study overall: Control samples showed higher TRB and TRG clonality than intraepithelial and lamina propria samples in active celiac disease.

Here immunoSEQ multiplex PCR was the method, and the copy in TCRdb shows in-frame clones only, minus some. The sample contains 3,500 to 4,500 clones, less than 75% of which appear only once. A few counts support this clone. Antigen: not known. Germline CDR1 is SQVTM and CDR2 is ANQGSEA. The CDR3 runs 16 residues. The V end lost 7 bases, the J end lost 3 bases, and 24 bases lay between the germline ends. The rearrangement uses TRBV29-1 and TRBJ1-2; TRBD1 might be the D (6 bases). Input material: intraepithelial lymphocytes from the gut. The TCR was taken from a woman aged 18-29 years with active celiac disease. CDR3 amino acids: CSATLGGAEGDYGYTF. The CDR3 nucleotides are TGCAGCGCAACCCTGGGGGGGGCTGAAGGAGACTATGGCTACACCTTC.